These 6 T cell receptor beta chains came from one sample sequenced in a study of CD8 T cells in Susac syndrome. The RNA input was roughly 0.45 to 1 ug, and it was reverse transcribed with random hexamers. One entry per CDR3 protein, called by TCRdb with MiXCR from the immunoSEQ multiplex PCR reads. This sample has about 100,000 distinct CDR3 sequences, with about 96% found just once. Material: CD8+ T cells from PBMCs. These receptors were collected from a human donor with Susac syndrome.

This sequence joins TRBV28 and TRBJ2-5; D may be TRBD2 (5 bases). This CDR3 is 12 amino acids long. CDR1 is MDHEN and CDR2 is SYDVKM in the germline V gene. V lost 10 bases to trimming and J lost 4 bases, with 13 bases between them. CDR3 amino acids: CAMSRGGETQYF. The CDR3 DNA reads as TGTGCCATGAGCCGGGGTGGAGAGACCCAGTACTTC.

This chain links TRBV20-1 with TRBJ2-7; 8 bases line up with TRBD2. After removal of 3 bases from V and 3 bases from J, the junction contained 4 bases not matched to a gene. This CDR3 spans 13 amino acids. CDR1 is DFQATT, CDR2 SNEGSKA, per germline (reference sequence). CDR3 amino acids: CSARPSGSYEQYF. The CDR3 DNA reads TGCAGTGCTAGGCCCAGCGGGAGCTACGAGCAGTACTTC.

This clonotype has only one observation. The chain has TRBV7-9 and TRBJ1-1, with D hard to call. Germline CDR1 and CDR2: SEHNR and FQNEAQ (reference sequence). V lost 0 bases to trimming and J lost 5 bases, with 10 bases between them. CDR3 length: 14 amino acids. CDR3 sequence: CASSLAGRGTEAFF. The CDR3 region has the DNA TGTGCCAGCAGCTTAGCAGGGCGTGGAACTGAAGCTTTCTTT.

CDR3 in DNA: TGTGCCAGCAGCACCCCGGGATCCCCAACCTACGAGCAGTACTTC. It specifies CASSTPGSPTYEQYF. The gene calls are TRBV5-6 and TRBJ2-7, with a tentative D call TRBD2 (5 bases). Per the germline V gene, CDR1 is SGHDT and CDR2 is YYEEEE. Trimming removed 4 bases at V and 2 bases at J, with 16 bases between. The CDR3 spans 15 residues.

This chain joins TRBV6-6 and TRBJ1-2, with unresolved D. The ends were cut back, 0 bases at V and 1 base at J, with 6 bases in the middle. Germline CDR1 reads MNHNY; CDR2 reads SVGAGI (reference sequence). The length of the CDR3 is 14 residues. The CDR3 DNA is TGTGCCAGCAGTTACTCGAAGGGTAACTATGGCTACACCTTC. Residues: CASSYSKGNYGYTF.

This chain links TRBV5-1 with TRBJ2-1; no clear D gene. CDR1 SGHRS and CDR2 YFSETQ come from the germline V gene. The CDR3 totals 13 residues. V shed 4 bases and J shed 6 bases, with 11 bases lying between them. CDR3 DNA sequence: TGCGCCAGCAGCCCTCCGCGGACCAATGAGCAGTTCTTC. Translating it yields CASSPPRTNEQFF.